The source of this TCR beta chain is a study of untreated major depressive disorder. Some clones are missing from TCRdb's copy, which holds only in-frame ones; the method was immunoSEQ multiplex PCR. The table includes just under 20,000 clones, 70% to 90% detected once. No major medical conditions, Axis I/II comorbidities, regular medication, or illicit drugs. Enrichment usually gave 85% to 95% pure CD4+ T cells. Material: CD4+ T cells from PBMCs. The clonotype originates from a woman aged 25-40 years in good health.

The CDR3 spells CAISDLAVGGDTQYF. As DNA, the CDR3 is TGTGCCATCAGTGACCTAGCGGTGGGGGGTGATACGCAGTATTTT. The rearrangement joins TRBV10-3 to TRBJ2-3; 7 nucleotides agree with TRBD2. Germline CDR1 is ENHRY and CDR2 is SYGVKD. The CDR3 runs to 15 residues. V was pared by 3 bases and J by 6 bases, with 9 bases of the junction left unmatched.